The 9 T cell receptor beta chains presented below share a single source sample, sequenced in a study of blood T cell repertoires in COVID-19. Sequencing used immunoSEQ multiplex PCR; TCRdb keeps in-frame clones, though not all of them. The sample records about 160,000 clones, 70% to 90% being singletons. Material for sequencing was peripheral blood. These TCRs come from a woman in her seventies with acute or convalescent COVID-19.

The chain employs TRBV5-6 and TRBJ2-1, with D possibly being TRBD2 (6 bases). The CDR3 totals 17 residues. Per germline, CDR1 SGHDT and CDR2 YYEEEE. V shed 0 bases and J shed 7 bases, with 20 bases lying between them. The CDR3 DNA reads TGTGCCAGCAGCTTGGCCGGGGAGGCTAGTAATTTAAATGAGCAGTTCTTC. Residues: CASSLAGEASNLNEQFF. Supplemented by reference TRBV5-6 and TRBJ2-1, the full variable domain reads DAGVTQSPTHLIKTRGQQVTLRCSPKSGHDTVSWYQQALGQGPQFIFQYYEEEERQRGNFPDRFSGHQFPNYSSELNVNALLLGDSALYLCASSLAGEASNLNEQFFGPGTRLTVL.

V is TRBV19 and J is TRBJ2-4, with D perhaps TRBD2 (6 bases). The CDR3 consists of 13 residues. The V and J ends lost 5 bases and 3 bases respectively, with 8 bases between them. Per the germline V gene, CDR1 is LNHDA and CDR2 is SQIVND (reference sequence). The CDR3 reads CASSVSGKNIQYF. In nucleotides, the CDR3 is TGTGCCAGTAGTGTTAGCGGCAAAAACATTCAGTACTTC.

The rearrangement joins TRBV20-1 to TRBJ1-1, with D uncertain. CDR3 length equals 11 residues. V lost 0 bases and J lost 7, with 6 bases in between. Germline CDR1 is DFQATT and CDR2 is SNEGSKA (reference sequence). The CDR3 DNA reads as TGCAGTGCTAGAGAACGGGTTGAAGCTTTCTTT. This sequence encodes CSARERVEAFF.

The CDR3 nucleotides are TGTGCCAGCAGTTACTCCTCCACCGGGGTGTTTTTT. Protein product: CASSYSSTGVFF. The chain joins TRBV6-2 or TRBV6-3 to TRBJ2-2, with D possibly TRBD2 on 5 matching bases. From germline, CDR1 is MNHEY and CDR2 SVGEGT. The CDR3 is made up of 12 amino acids. V gave up 0 bases and J gave up 15 bases, with 11 bases separating them.

The chain combines TRBV2 with TRBJ1-5; 9 bases are a match to TRBD1. J was trimmed by 6 bases and V by 2 bases; bases with no gene match: 11. Per germline, CDR1 SNHLY and CDR2 FYNNEI. CDR3 length: 17 amino acids. The CDR3 region has the DNA TGTGCCAGCAGTGAAACTCTACAGGGGGCTATGTTTCAGCCCCAGCATTTT. As protein: CASSETLQGAMFQPQHF.

This clone was seen only once. The chain links TRBV7-9 to TRBJ2-5, with 9 bases that match TRBD1. Trimming took 5 bases from V and 4 from J; bases not matched to a gene: 11. Germline CDR1 SEHNR, CDR2 FQNEAQ (reference sequence). This CDR3 contains 16 residues. CDR3: CASSVDQQGARETQYF. CDR3 nucleotides: TGTGCCAGCAGCGTCGACCAACAGGGGGCAAGAGAGACCCAGTACTTC.

The chain links TRBV10-3 to TRBJ2-1; a weak D match, TRBD1 (5 bases). Trimming pared 7 bases from V and 5 bases from J, leaving 12 bases between. Germline V CDR1 and CDR2: ENHRY, SYGVKD. This CDR3 has 13 residues. The chain's CDR3 is CAITAGIDNEQFF. The CDR3 DNA is TGTGCCATCACTGCAGGGATAGACAATGAGCAGTTCTTC.

The chain combines TRBV16 with TRBJ2-7; possibly TRBD2 for D (6 bases). Looked up from germline, CDR1 is KGHSY and CDR2 is FQNENV. The length of the CDR3 is 14 residues. The V end lost 1 base, the J end lost 4 bases, and 11 bases lay between the germline ends. CDR3 protein: CASSQYGGEYEQYF. Here the CDR3 DNA reads TGTGCCAGCAGCCAATACGGGGGAGAATACGAGCAGTACTTC.

The chain joins TRBV28 to TRBJ1-3; weak D call: TRBD1 (5 bases). Germline V CDR1 and CDR2: MDHEN, SYDVKM. The CDR3 contains 16 residues. Trimming cost V 10 bases and J 2 bases, with 21 bases left between them. The CDR3 coding sequence is TGTGCCACTATGCCCGGGGGAACCCAAACTGGAAACACCATATATTTT. Its protein product is CATMPGGTQTGNTIYF. Based on the CDR3 plus reference TRBV28 and TRBJ1-3, the full variable domain is DVKVTQSSRYLVKRTGEKVFLECVQDMDHENMFWYRQDPGLGLRLIYFSYDVKMKEKGDIPEGYSVSREKKERFSLILESASTNQTSMYLCATMPGGTQTGNTIYFGEGSWLTVV.